This TCR beta chain was identified in a study of T cells after yellow fever vaccination. TCR cDNA was made by 5'RACE template switching, adding a universal primer site and UMIs. A single record per CDR3 protein comes from TCRdb applying MiXCR to the 5' RACE reads. The sample has about 340,000 distinct CDR3 sequences; around 13% are singletons. This clonotype was picked up a small number of times. CDR1 SGHRS and CDR2 YFSETQ come from the germline V gene. The CDR3 extends over 15 amino acids. V was shortened by 1 base and J by 15 bases, with 23 bases between the two germline ends. This sequence joins TRBV5-1 and TRBJ2-1, with unresolved D. The starting material was CD4+ T cells sorted from PBMCs, obtained 15 days after the yellow fever booster vaccination. The sequence was collected from a man younger than 35 who received the YFV17D yellow fever vaccine. This chain's CDR3 is CASSLYGFGPYGRFF. CDR3 bases: TGCGCCAGCAGCTTGTATGGGTTTGGCCCTTACGGCAGGTTCTTC.